Presented here are 31 T cell receptor beta chains from one specimen sequenced in a study of T cell changes during pregnancy in multiple sclerosis. TCRdb keeps only in-frame clones here, not all; method: immunoSEQ multiplex PCR. The profile shows 59,000 or so clones, approximately 90% of them singletons. The sequencing here drew on peripheral blood, taken in the third trimester of pregnancy. The source of these receptors is a female donor in good health, enrolled as a control in a pregnancy study.

The CDR3 bases are TGTGCCAGCAGCCAGGGACAGGGGGTAGTAGGGCCCCAGCATTTT. Protein: CASSQGQGVVGPQHF. The chain carries TRBV4-2 and TRBJ1-5; 11 bases agree with TRBD1. Germline V gene lookup returns CDR1 LGHNA and CDR2 YNFKEQ. The CDR3 runs 15 residues. V shed 3 bases, J shed 9 bases, and the junction held 7 bases outside the gene matches.

This chain joins TRBV5-4 and TRBJ2-1; D call uncertain. CDR1 is SGHNT and CDR2 is YYREEE in the germline V gene (reference sequence). The CDR3 runs 13 residues. V lost 4 bases to trimming and J lost 4 bases, with 9 bases between them. CDR3 coding DNA: TGTGCCAGCAGCGAAGAGCCTTACAATGAGCAGTTCTTC. This codes for CASSEEPYNEQFF.

The chain recombines TRBV6-6 with TRBJ2-7; TRBD1 matches 9 bases. The V gene end was trimmed by 5 bases and the J gene end by 4 bases; junction bases not matched to a gene: 6. The CDR3 has 14 residues. Germline V gene data show CDR1 as MNHNY and CDR2 as SVGAGI (reference sequence). Here the CDR3 DNA reads TGTGCCAGCAGTGTTACAGGGGGCTGGTACGAGCAGTACTTC. Translating it yields CASSVTGGWYEQYF.

This rearrangement joins TRBV7-3 to TRBJ2-3; 13 bases agree with TRBD2. This CDR3 is built from 16 residues. Per the germline V gene, CDR1 is SGHTA and CDR2 is FQGTGA. V lost 5 bases, J lost 0 bases, and 2 bases stayed unmatched. The CDR3 DNA reads as TGTGCCAGCAGCCGGGGACTAGCGGGGAGCACAGATACGCAGTATTTT. Amino acids: CASSRGLAGSTDTQYF.

The gene calls are TRBV18 and TRBJ1-2, with 7 nucleotides matching TRBD1. Germline loops: CDR1 KGHSH, CDR2 LQKENI. Unmatched junction bases numbered 11, after V lost 3 bases and J lost 7 bases. This CDR3 is built from 15 residues. CDR3 sequence reads: CASSPGTEGSIGYTF. The CDR3 nucleotides are TGTGCCAGCTCACCCGGGACAGAAGGTAGCATTGGCTACACCTTC. The variable domain in full, with the rest retrieved from reference TRBV18 and TRBJ1-2, is NAGVMQNPRHLVRRRGQEARLRCSPMKGHSHVYWYRQLPEEGLKFMVYLQKENIIDESGMPKERFSAEFPKEGPSILRIQQVVRGDSAAYFCASSPGTEGSIGYTFGSGTRLTVV.

This chain uses TRBV6-5 with TRBJ2-7; weak D call: TRBD1 (5 bases). Trimming took off 6 bases at V and 4 bases at J, with 13 bases between the two ends. The CDR3 is 13 amino acids. Germline V gene lookup returns CDR1 MNHEY and CDR2 SVGAGI. CDR3 loop: CASRKTQGYEQYF. CDR3 DNA sequence: TGTGCCAGCAGAAAGACCCAGGGTTACGAGCAGTACTTC.

V gene TRBV5-4 combines with J gene TRBJ1-2, with 8 bases lining up with TRBD1. The germline V gene has CDR1 SGHNT and CDR2 YYREEE (reference sequence). The trim removed 1 base at V and 7 bases at J, leaving 6 bases unmatched. The CDR3 covers 14 residues. CDR3 in amino acids: CASSLQGARGGYTF. CDR3 DNA sequence: TGTGCCAGCAGCTTGCAGGGGGCTCGGGGTGGCTACACCTTC.

This clone showed up just a few times. The V and J genes are TRBV19 and TRBJ2-7, with a weak D call TRBD1 (5 bases). Germline values: CDR1 LNHDA, CDR2 SQIVND (reference sequence). Trimming took off 6 bases at V and 0 bases at J, with 15 bases between the two ends. The CDR3 covers 15 residues. The chain's CDR3 is CASSMTEYSSYEQYF. The CDR3, as DNA: TGTGCCAGTAGCATGACAGAATACAGCTCCTACGAGCAGTACTTC.

The chain combines TRBV4-1 with TRBJ1-2; D not resolved. CDR1 is MGHRA, CDR2 YSYEKL, per germline. The CDR3 loop spans 15 amino acids. Trimming removed 0 bases at V and 5 bases at J, with 13 bases between. This chain's CDR3 is CASSQDRPPIYGYTF. CDR3 nucleotide sequence: TGCGCCAGCAGCCAAGACAGGCCTCCTATTTATGGCTACACCTTC.

This sequence joins TRBV28 and TRBJ1-2; 7 bases line up with TRBD1. Trimming took 0 bases from V and 0 from J; bases not matched to a gene: 7. Germline V lookup: CDR1 MDHEN, CDR2 SYDVKM. There are 17 residues in the CDR3. The CDR3 DNA reads as TGTGCCAGCAGTTTATGGAGGACAGGCTTAACTAACTATGGCTACACCTTC. This sequence encodes CASSLWRTGLTNYGYTF.

This chain joins TRBV19 and TRBJ1-5; maybe TRBD1 (5 bases). Per germline, CDR1 LNHDA and CDR2 SQIVND (reference sequence). The CDR3 is 14 amino acids. Trimming pared 1 base from V and 7 bases from J, leaving 11 bases between. The CDR3 here is CASSIGQPGQPQHF. The CDR3 DNA sequence: TGTGCCAGTAGTATAGGACAGCCTGGACAGCCCCAGCATTTT. Full variable domain (rest looked up from reference TRBV19 and TRBJ1-5): DGGITQSPKYLFRKEGQNVTLSCEQNLNHDAMYWYRQDPGQGLRLIYYSQIVNDFQKGDIAEGYSVSREKKESFPLTVTSAQKNPTAFYLCASSIGQPGQPQHFGDGTRLSIL.

The chain is built from TRBV30 and TRBJ2-1, with D perhaps matching TRBD1 (5 bases). CDR1 is GTSNPN and CDR2 is SVGIG in the germline V gene (reference sequence). This CDR3 spans 15 amino acids. V lost 0 bases to trimming and J lost 6 bases, with 15 bases between them. Here the CDR3 DNA reads TGTGCCTGGAGTGTAAAGTTAGGGGTCGGCAATGAGCAGTTCTTC. Translation gives CAWSVKLGVGNEQFF.

The CDR3 is CASVLAAPYNEQFF. CDR3 DNA: TGTGCCAGCGTACTAGCGGCCCCATACAATGAGCAGTTCTTC. The chain joins TRBV28 to TRBJ2-1; 8 bases line up with TRBD2. From germline, CDR1 is MDHEN and CDR2 SYDVKM. The trim removed 8 bases at V and 4 bases at J, leaving 7 bases unmatched. The CDR3 sequence is 14 residues long.

This chain joins TRBV6-1 and TRBJ1-4, with a possible D match to TRBD1 (5 bases). The CDR3 consists of 14 residues. V gave up 5 bases and J gave up 7 bases, with 14 bases separating them. Germline lookup yields CDR1 MNHNS and CDR2 SASEGT. The CDR3 DNA reads TGTGCCAGCAGTCGGACATCGGCAGGTGAAAAACTGTTTTTT. Protein: CASSRTSAGEKLFF.

The rearrangement links TRBV5-4 to TRBJ1-6, with D possibly matching TRBD1 (5 bases). The ends were cut back, 3 bases at V and 8 bases at J, with 12 bases in the middle. The CDR3 totals 14 residues. Germline V CDR1 and CDR2: SGHNT, YYREEE (reference sequence). This CDR3 is CASSSDSNDSPLHF. Here the CDR3 DNA reads TGTGCCAGCAGCTCAGACAGCAACGATTCACCCCTCCACTTT.

The chain links TRBV4-2 to TRBJ2-7; 9 bases align to TRBD1. The CDR3 has 14 residues. The trim removed 3 bases at V and 4 bases at J, leaving 4 bases unmatched. Germline V gives CDR1 LGHNA, CDR2 YNFKEQ. The CDR3 DNA reads as TGTGCCAGCAGCCAGGACAGGGGCGAATACGAGCAGTACTTC. It codes for CASSQDRGEYEQYF.

V is TRBV15 and J is TRBJ1-1, with D perhaps TRBD1 (5 bases). CDR1 LNHNV and CDR2 YYDKDF come from the germline V gene (reference sequence). There are 16 residues in the CDR3. Deletions cut 1 base from V and 2 bases from J, with 14 bases between. For the CDR3, the DNA is TGTGCCACCAGCAGAGGTAGTGAGACAGTAAACACTGAAGCTTTCTTT. As protein: CATSRGSETVNTEAFF.

The rearrangement joins TRBV12-5 to TRBJ1-3; 7 nucleotides match TRBD1. Germline CDR1 LGHNT, CDR2 FRNRAP. Losses at the gene ends were 5 bases for V and 4 bases for J; bases not matched to a gene: 14. This CDR3 is 17 amino acids long. CDR3 amino acids: CASGTYSDRLGGNTIYF. CDR3 nucleotides: TGTGCTAGTGGTACCTATTCGGACAGGTTGGGGGGAAACACCATATATTTT.

In its sample, this clone was seen once. This chain links TRBV6-5 with TRBJ1-6, with 7 bases that match TRBD1. The CDR3 has 14 amino acids. In germline, CDR1 is MNHEY, CDR2 SVGAGI. Trimming removed 6 bases from V and 8 bases from J; junction bases left unmatched: 7. CDR3 residues: CASRNRDSHSPLHF. The CDR3 DNA reads TGTGCCAGCAGAAATAGGGACAGTCATTCACCCCTCCACTTT.

V gene TRBV7-6 combines with J gene TRBJ2-1; a possible D gene is TRBD2 (7 bases). V dropped 1 base and J dropped 2 bases, with 12 bases sitting between them. The CDR3 runs to 16 residues. Germline CDR1 and CDR2: SGHVS and FNYEAQ. DNA for the CDR3: TGTGCCAGCAGCTTAGAGGGGGGGAGGGCCTACAATGAGCAGTTCTTC. Encoded protein: CASSLEGGRAYNEQFF.

V gene TRBV12-5 combines with J gene TRBJ1-1; 10 bases fit TRBD1. This CDR3 has 19 amino acids. Per germline, CDR1 LGHNT and CDR2 FRNRAP. Trimming at V came to 2 bases and at J to 3 bases, leaving 15 bases not matched to a gene. Here the CDR3 DNA reads TGTGCTAGTGGTTTGTTCCGGGGACAGGGGTTCGTGTGGGACACTGAAGCTTTCTTT. Its translation is CASGLFRGQGFVWDTEAFF.

This clone was observed a single time. The chain links TRBV6-1 to TRBJ2-7, with 7 positions matching TRBD1. CDR1 and CDR2 from the germline V gene are MNHNS and SASEGT. Germline trimming cut 8 bases from V and 3 bases from J; bases unmatched to any gene: 10. This CDR3 is 14 amino acids long. The CDR3 spells CASAPGQTNYEQYF. The CDR3 DNA reads as TGTGCCAGCGCTCCGGGACAGACTAACTACGAGCAGTACTTC.

The sample holds one count of this clone. The chain has TRBV28 and TRBJ2-1; the D is unclear. The CDR3 consists of 13 residues. Per the germline V gene, CDR1 is MDHEN and CDR2 is SYDVKM. With 2 bases removed from V and 3 bases from J, the gap between germline ends came to 5 bases. CDR3: CASSLQVYNEQFF. As DNA, the CDR3 is TGTGCCAGCAGTTTACAGGTCTACAATGAGCAGTTCTTC.

The chain employs TRBV29-1 and TRBJ2-7; the match to TRBD1 covers 10 bases. The V gene's germline CDR1 is SQVTM and CDR2 ANQGSEA. Trimming at V came to 4 bases and at J to 1 base, leaving 4 bases not matched to a gene. This CDR3 contains 14 residues. DNA of the CDR3: TGCAGCGTTGGAGGACAGGGGGTATCCTACGAGCAGTACTTC. It encodes CSVGGQGVSYEQYF.

The V call is TRBV28, the J call TRBJ1-2; tentatively, D is TRBD1 (6 bases). V was shortened by 5 bases and J by 5 bases, with 12 bases between the two germline ends. Per the germline V gene, CDR1 is MDHEN and CDR2 is SYDVKM. The CDR3 totals 13 residues. The CDR3 coding sequence is TGTGCCAGCAGTCTAAAGGGGGGGTATGGCTACACCTTC. This sequence encodes CASSLKGGYGYTF.

This clone was seen once. The rearrangement links TRBV6-5 to TRBJ1-6; 12 nucleotides match TRBD1. The CDR3 spans 15 residues. Germline assignment: CDR1 MNHEY and CDR2 SVGAGI. The trim removed 4 bases at V and 14 bases at J, leaving 9 bases unmatched. The CDR3 DNA follows: TGTGCCAGCAGTTCCGGGACAGGGGGCCCTTGGGCCCTCCACTTT. Amino acid sequence: CASSSGTGGPWALHF.

The chain combines TRBV5-1 with TRBJ2-7, with 7 bases fitting TRBD2. J gave up 9 bases and V 4 bases, and 19 bases lay outside the gene matches. The CDR3 spans 16 residues. Germline V gives CDR1 SGHRS, CDR2 YFSETQ. DNA of the CDR3: TGCGCCAGCAGCGCCGGCCCCGGGACGGGCCCGGGGGGGCAGTACTTC. Protein sequence: CASSAGPGTGPGGQYF.

Notes on this clone: The same CDR3 also results from other DNA sequences found in this sample. The chain joins TRBV15 to TRBJ2-5; D is uncertain. Trimming stripped 0 bases from V and 4 bases from J, with 9 bases between. This CDR3 has 14 amino acids. CDR1 and CDR2 (germline): LNHNV, YYDKDF (reference sequence). The CDR3 DNA reads as TGTGCCACCAGCAGAGATCGGCAGGCAGAGACCCAGTACTTC. Amino acid sequence: CATSRDRQAETQYF.

This chain links TRBV5-4 with TRBJ2-7; 12 positions agree with TRBD2. The CDR3 is 15 amino acids. Germline V gene sequence: CDR1 SGHNT, CDR2 YYREEE (reference sequence). J lost 4 bases, V lost 3 bases, and 5 bases had no gene match. CDR3 loop: CASSSQTSGGYEQYF. DNA for the CDR3: TGTGCCAGCAGCTCACAGACTAGCGGGGGTTACGAGCAGTACTTC.

This chain uses TRBV10-3 with TRBJ1-1; TRBD1 matches at 9 bases. Unmatched junction bases numbered 17, after V lost 2 bases and J lost 4 bases. The CDR3 length is 19 residues. Germline V gene lookup returns CDR1 ENHRY and CDR2 SYGVKD. The CDR3 sequence is CAISERPGTGNKVGTEAFF. CDR3 in DNA: TGTGCCATCAGTGAGAGACCCGGGACAGGGAACAAGGTGGGCACTGAAGCTTTCTTT.

This chain joins TRBV5-1 and TRBJ2-7; 9 bases line up with TRBD2. The CDR3 loop spans 16 amino acids. J was trimmed by 4 bases and V by 0 bases; bases with no gene match: 8. In germline, CDR1 is SGHRS, CDR2 YFSETQ. The CDR3 spells CASSLGPSGTYYEQYF. CDR3 DNA: TGCGCCAGCAGCTTGGGGCCTAGCGGGACGTATTACGAGCAGTACTTC.